This TCR beta chain was retrieved from a study of OX40 agonist ivuxolimab in advanced cancers. On the study more broadly: At 82.7% male, the cohort had a mean age of about 60 years, ranging from about 20 to 79.

In germline, CDR1 is GTSNPN, CDR2 SVGIG (reference sequence). V was cut by 3 bases and J by 4 bases, with 6 bases left in between. The CDR3 totals 11 residues. Measured with immunoSEQ multiplex PCR; TCRdb has only the in-frame clones, and not every one. The sample contains some 35,000 clones, approximately 80% of which appear only once. There are a few counts of this clone. Sample: CD4+ or CD8+ T cells sorted from blood, taken in a trial of the OX40 agonist ivuxolimab. This rearrangement joins TRBV30 to TRBJ1-1, with D unclear. The receptor was derived from an adult with an advanced solid tumor such as melanoma, head and neck, liver or kidney cancer. The chain's CDR3 is CAWRFATEAFF. The CDR3 bases are TGTGCCTGGAGATTTGCCACTGAAGCTTTCTTT.